Following are 5 T cell receptor beta chains from one sample sequenced in a study of shared clonotypes between healthy human individuals. Positive CCR7 selection of CD45RO-negative cells yielded the naive CD8 cells, and terminally differentiated effector memory CD45RA+ cells were excluded. Sequencing used immunoSEQ multiplex PCR; TCRdb keeps in-frame clones, though not all of them. This sample has about 2 million clones, with over 85% found just once. Sequencing was carried out using naive CD8+ T cells sorted from blood. The receptors were gathered from a man younger than 30 in good health.

In the case of this clone: Distinct nucleotide sequences in the sample also encode this CDR3. The chain recombines TRBV6-5 with TRBJ2-3, with D hard to call. V gave up 0 bases and J gave up 0 bases, with 4 bases separating them. The CDR3 has 14 residues. Germline CDR1 MNHEY, CDR2 SVGAGI. The CDR3 spells CASSYSTSTDTQYF. In DNA form, the CDR3 reads TGTGCCAGCAGTTACTCTACGAGCACAGATACGCAGTATTTT.

V is TRBV5-4 and J is TRBJ2-1; maybe TRBD2 (5 bases). Germline values: CDR1 SGHNT, CDR2 YYREEE (reference sequence). V lost 0 bases, J lost 0 bases, and 10 bases lay in between. The CDR3 spans 16 residues. The CDR3 loop is CASSLDEGSSYNEQFF. The CDR3 bases are TGTGCCAGCAGCTTGGACGAAGGGAGCTCCTACAATGAGCAGTTCTTC.

The chain carries TRBV27 and TRBJ2-7; 8 nucleotides line up with TRBD1. The germline gives CDR1 MNHEY, CDR2 SMNVEV (reference sequence). Trimming took 6 bases from V and 4 from J; bases not matched to a gene: 11. The CDR3 has 15 amino acids. The CDR3 is CASRPIQGAGYEQYF. The CDR3 nucleotides are TGTGCCAGCAGACCCATTCAGGGGGCGGGATACGAGCAGTACTTC.

V is TRBV6-1 and J is TRBJ2-1; 11 bases fit TRBD2. Germline V gene sequence: CDR1 MNHNS, CDR2 SASEGT. This CDR3 is built from 15 residues. The junction had 4 bases not matched to a gene; V was cut back by 1 base and J by 8 bases. The CDR3 sequence: CASSEVAGGKDEQFF. The CDR3 bases are TGTGCCAGCAGTGAAGTAGCGGGGGGGAAGGATGAGCAGTTCTTC.

About this clone itself: This same CDR3 is encoded by further DNA sequences in the sample. The rearrangement uses TRBV11-2 and TRBJ2-3; 9 nucleotides match TRBD2. V gave up 2 bases and J gave up 3 bases; unmatched junction bases: 3. CDR1 is SGHAT and CDR2 is FQNNGV in the germline V gene. This CDR3 region has 15 residues. The CDR3 DNA is TGTGCCAGCAGCTTACTAGCGGGAAGGACAGATACGCAGTATTTT. Protein: CASSLLAGRTDTQYF. The complete variable domain, with remaining parts taken from reference TRBV11-2 and TRBJ2-3, reads EAGVAQSPRYKIIEKRQSVAFWCNPISGHATLYWYQQILGQGPKLLIQFQNNGVVDDSQLPKDRFSAERLKGVDSTLKIQPAKLEDSAVYLCASSLLAGRTDTQYFGPGTRLTVL.